This T cell receptor beta chain was sequenced in a study of cytomegalovirus exposure and HLA in healthy donors. Whole-study findings and limits: Donor immune exposure was known only as CMV serostatus. Whilst most TCR sequences proved rare, a subset of public TCRs occurred across many donors. It was confirmed in vitro that a few of the CMV-associated chains were specific for CMV antigens. Donors were assumed by presence/absence analyses to have roughly uniform sequencing depth.

Comments on this clone: Its antigen is undetermined.

The PCR ran on 60 Vbeta and 13 Jbeta primers. Sequencing was performed with immunoSEQ multiplex PCR; in TCRdb, only in-frame clones are kept and a portion is missing. The sample consists of 100,000 to 150,000 clones, approximately 78% of them appearing once. Germline lookup yields CDR1 MNHEY and CDR2 SMNVEV (reference sequence). This CDR3 comprises 18 residues. V was trimmed by 3 bases and J by 1 base, leaving 19 bases between them. The clonotype was recovered from a human donor in good health. The source material was PBMCs. The chain combines TRBV27 with TRBJ2-4; D may be TRBD2 (7 bases). The CDR3 DNA reads as TGTGCCAGCAGTTTTTCAGTTGGGGGGGCTAGGGCCAAAAACATTCAGTACTTC. This gives the protein CASSFSVGGARAKNIQYF.